Listed below are T cell receptor beta chains from one sample, sequenced in a study of blood T cell repertoires in COVID-19. TCRdb keeps only in-frame clones here, not all; method: immunoSEQ multiplex PCR. The table lists roughly 100,000 clones, 88% of them singletons. Sequencing was performed on peripheral blood. The receptors originated from a human donor in a cohort sampled during active COVID-19. Both conserved end residues are part of each CDR3. D genes are given only for firm matches. Clone sizes are given selectively: once, few, many, or a class where the clone is expanded.

j_gene,d_gene,v_gene,abundance,CDR3nt,CDR3aa
TRBJ1-6,-,TRBV5-1,-,TGCGCCAGCAGCTTGCGGGGGAGCTCCTATAATTCACCCCTCCACTTT,CASSLRGSSYNSPLHF
TRBJ2-1,TRBD2,TRBV6-1,-,TGTGCCAGCAGTGAAGGGCGATGGCAGGGAGGGAATGAGCAGTTCTTC,CASSEGRWQGGNEQFF
TRBJ2-7,TRBD1,TRBV4-2,once,TGTGCCAGCAGCCAAGGGGACAGGGGGTCGATCCACGAGCAGTACTTC,CASSQGDRGSIHEQYF
TRBJ2-7,-,TRBV28,-,TGTGCCAGCAGTTCACAGTCAGGGCTCTCCTACGAGCAGTACTTC,CASSSQSGLSYEQYF
TRBJ1-2,-,TRBV29-1,-,TGCAGCGTTGAAGATCTGGGGCGAAAAGCTAACTATGGCTACACCTTC,CSVEDLGRKANYGYTF
TRBJ1-2,TRBD1,TRBV13,-,TGTGCCAGCAGCTCAACAATTTGGGACAGTAGCTATGGCTACACCTTC,CASSSTIWDSSYGYTF
TRBJ1-4,-,TRBV7-8,-,TGTGCCAGCAGCTTAGTAGCCACGAATCTCGGAAAACTGTTTTTT,CASSLVATNLGKLFF
TRBJ2-2,TRBD1,TRBV19,-,TGTGCCAGTAGTTCCCTCCCTGGGGGACAGGGGGACACCGGGGAGCTGTTTTTT,CASSSLPGGQGDTGELFF
TRBJ2-1,-,TRBV5-6,once,TGTGCCAGCAGAGGGGGTTCACAAGAGCAGTTCTTC,CASRGGSQEQFF
TRBJ2-3,-,TRBV24-1,-,TGTGCCACCAGTGCACAGGAGAGCACAGATACGCAGTATTTT,CATSAQESTDTQYF
TRBJ2-1,TRBD2,TRBV19,-,TGTGCCAGTAGTATAGATCTTTTGGCGGGAGGGGACAATGAGCAGTTCTTC,CASSIDLLAGGDNEQFF
TRBJ2-7,-,TRBV13,-,TGTGCCAGCAGCTCCCAGGGCCACGAGCAGTACTTC,CASSSQGHEQYF
TRBJ2-1,-,TRBV3-1/TRBV3-2,-,TGTGCCAGCAGCCAAGCAAGGGGCCCTCCCCATGAGCAGTTCTTC,CASSQARGPPHEQFF
TRBJ1-4,-,TRBV30,-,TGTGCCTGGAGATTCCCCCAACAATATGAAAAACTGTTTTTT,CAWRFPQQYEKLFF
TRBJ2-1,TRBD1,TRBV3-1/TRBV3-2,-,TGTGCCAGCAGCCATCCGGGACAGGACGTATACAATGAGCAGTTCTTC,CASSHPGQDVYNEQFF
TRBJ2-1,TRBD2,TRBV7-2,-,TGTGCCAGCAGCTCGGGGGGTAGCGGGTACAATGAGCAGTTCTTC,CASSSGGSGYNEQFF
TRBJ2-7,TRBD1,TRBV13,-,TGTGCCAGCAGTTCCCGACAGGGGCCCTCCTACGAGCAGTACTTC,CASSSRQGPSYEQYF
TRBJ1-2,-,TRBV5-1,-,TGCGCCAGCAGTAGTGGAGCAGGGAAGGTTTTTGGCTACACCTTC,CASSSGAGKVFGYTF
TRBJ2-2,-,TRBV19,-,TGTGCCAGTGAGGCGGGATGGACCACCGGGGAGCTGTTTTTT,CASEAGWTTGELFF
TRBJ1-5,-,TRBV20-1,-,TGCAGTGCTAGTACCGGGATAAGCAATCAGCCCCAGCATTTT,CSASTGISNQPQHF
TRBJ2-1,-,TRBV9,-,TGTGCCAGCAGCGTAGCCGTCGGCTACAATGAGCAGTTCTTC,CASSVAVGYNEQFF
TRBJ2-1,TRBD2,TRBV27,-,TGTGCCAGCAGTTTACGTACTAGCGGGGGGAGTTACAATGAGCAGTTCTTC,CASSLRTSGGSYNEQFF
TRBJ1-2,-,TRBV30,-,TGTGCCTGGACCCCTGGGGGGTATGGCTACACCTTC,CAWTPGGYGYTF
TRBJ1-2,TRBD1,TRBV19,once,TGTGCCAGTTACGGGACAGCTTTAAACTATGGCTACACCTTC,CASYGTALNYGYTF
TRBJ2-7,TRBD1,TRBV27,-,TGTGCCAGCAGTTCCTCCCGGGACAGGGGCGCTACCTACGAGCAGTACTTC,CASSSSRDRGATYEQYF
TRBJ1-1,-,TRBV7-9,-,TGTGCCAGCAGCTTAGTAAGCAGGGAAGATGAAGCTTTCTTT,CASSLVSREDEAFF
TRBJ2-2,TRBD2,TRBV9,-,TGTGCCAGCAGCGTAGTTGCGGGAGGGGGCACCGGGGAGCTGTTTTTT,CASSVVAGGGTGELFF
TRBJ2-7,TRBD1,TRBV7-2,-,TGTGCCAGCAGCATGGGTCCGACAGGGTCGGCCTACGAGCAGTACTTC,CASSMGPTGSAYEQYF
TRBJ2-1,-,TRBV5-1,-,TGCGCCAGCAGCCGGGATTCCTACAATGAGCAGTTCTTC,CASSRDSYNEQFF
TRBJ2-5,-,TRBV4-1,-,TGCGCCAGCAGCCAAGAAGGGGGTGAGGGGGGGCTGGAGACCCAGTACTTC,CASSQEGGEGGLETQYF
TRBJ2-1,TRBD2,TRBV11-3,-,TGTGCCAGCAGCTTAGAAGGGACTAAAAATGAGCAGTTCTTC,CASSLEGTKNEQFF
TRBJ2-1,-,TRBV3-1/TRBV3-2,-,TGTGCCAGCAGCCAAGTCAATTCAGACAATGAGCAGTTCTTC,CASSQVNSDNEQFF
TRBJ1-1,-,TRBV14,few,TGTGCCAGCAGTCGGACAGTACTCACGAACACTGAAGCTTTCTTT,CASSRTVLTNTEAFF
TRBJ2-6,-,TRBV6-5,-,TGTGCCAGCAGTCCCCTCAGCGCCGGGGCCAACGTCCTGACTTTC,CASSPLSAGANVLTF
TRBJ2-2,TRBD2,TRBV9,-,TGTGCCAGCAGCGTAGTAGCGGGGGGGCGTACCGGGGAGCTGTTTTTT,CASSVVAGGRTGELFF
TRBJ2-3,TRBD1,TRBV7-9,-,TGTGCCAGCAGCTTAGAGGGACAGGGGGCAGTCAGAGATACGCAGTATTTT,CASSLEGQGAVRDTQYF
TRBJ1-2,-,TRBV15,-,TGTGCCACCAGCAGAGTTGGCACGCTGAACTATGGCTACACCTTC,CATSRVGTLNYGYTF
TRBJ1-5,-,TRBV18,-,TGTGCCAGCTCCCCCGGGAGTAGCAATCAGCCCCAGCATTTT,CASSPGSSNQPQHF
TRBJ2-2,-,TRBV2,-,TGTGCCAGCAGGGAGGGGGCAAATTCCGACACCGGGGAGCTGTTTTTT,CASREGANSDTGELFF
TRBJ2-3,TRBD1,TRBV6-5,-,TGTGCCAGCAGTAGACAGGGGGGGACAGATACGCAGTATTTT,CASSRQGGTDTQYF
TRBJ2-5,TRBD1,TRBV28,-,TGTGCCAGCAGTTTAACCGGGACAGGGAATTCCCAAGAGACCCAGTACTTC,CASSLTGTGNSQETQYF
TRBJ2-5,-,TRBV24-1,-,TGTGCCACCAGTGATTTCTCGACCCAGTACTTC,CATSDFSTQYF
TRBJ2-1,TRBD2,TRBV29-1,-,TGCAGCGTTGAAGATGGGGCGGGAGGGCCCTTCGGTGAGCAGTTCTTC,CSVEDGAGGPFGEQFF